A single sample is the source of the 21 T cell receptor beta chains below, sequenced in a study of identical twins. MiXCR, run by TCRdb on the 5' RACE reads, gives a single entry per CDR3 protein. The sample lists 650,000 to 750,000 distinct CDR3 sequences, 21% occurring once. This same sample was also taken into another study, of T cells expressing NK-cell markers.

The source material was PBMCs. The receptor source for this set is a woman in her late teens or twenties in good health.

J is TRBJ2-2 and V is TRBV4-2; no definite D call. Germline V gives CDR1 LGHNA, CDR2 YNFKEQ. V was shortened by 2 bases and J by 4 bases, with 5 bases between the two germline ends. The CDR3 loop spans 13 amino acids. This CDR3 is CASSQPLTGELFF. CDR3 bases: TGTGCCAGCAGCCAACCTCTCACCGGGGAGCTGTTTTTT.

V is TRBV12-3 or TRBV12-4 and J is TRBJ2-3; 7 nucleotides line up with TRBD1. Losses at the gene ends were 5 bases for V and 4 bases for J; bases not matched to a gene: 6. This CDR3 has 14 residues. The CDR3 bases are TGTGCCAGCAGTCGGACAGGCCCTCCAGATACGCAGTATTTT. The encoded protein is CASSRTGPPDTQYF.

This clonotype was seen a handful of times. As DNA, the CDR3 is TGCAGTGCGGGACGGTCTAGCACAGATACGCAGTATTTT. This gives the protein CSAGRSSTDTQYF. The chain employs TRBV20-1 and TRBJ2-3, with D perhaps assigned TRBD1 or TRBD2 (5 bases each). The CDR3 sequence is 13 residues long. Germline V gene sequence: CDR1 DFQATT, CDR2 SNEGSKA (reference sequence). V lost 6 bases, J lost 0 bases, and 10 bases lay in between.

This clonotype came up many times. J is TRBJ1-2 and V is TRBV5-1; a possible D gene is TRBD1 (5 bases). Germline lookup yields CDR1 SGHRS and CDR2 YFSETQ. This CDR3 contains 14 residues. Deletions cut 4 bases from V and 8 bases from J, with 18 bases between. CDR3: CASSLDEGDRGYTF. CDR3 nucleotide sequence: TGCGCCAGCAGCCTGGACGAAGGGGATCGGGGCTACACCTTC.

This clonotype was counted many times. The V gene is TRBV29-1, the J gene TRBJ2-3; the D is unclear. Germline V CDR1 and CDR2: SQVTM, ANQGSEA. Trimming cost V 7 bases and J 1 base, with 6 bases left between them. This CDR3 has 11 amino acids. CDR3 amino acids: CSAGGTDTQYF. For the CDR3, the DNA is TGCAGCGCGGGTGGCACAGATACGCAGTATTTT.

This chain connects TRBV5-6 to TRBJ2-2; TRBD2 agrees at 8 bases. Germline loops: CDR1 SGHDT, CDR2 YYEEEE. The CDR3 is 17 amino acids. The V and J ends lost 0 bases and 1 base, in that order; junction bases with no gene match: 5. CDR3 DNA: TGTGCCAGCAGCTTGGCCGGGAGGGGCCAGAACACCGGGGAGCTGTTTTTT. Translation gives CASSLAGRGQNTGELFF.

The rearrangement uses TRBV12-3 or TRBV12-4 and TRBJ1-5; 7 bases line up with TRBD1. V was clipped by 5 bases and J by 0 bases; unmatched bases: 7. The CDR3 is 16 amino acids. CDR3 sequence reads: CASSVSYRGSNQPQHF. CDR3 nucleotides: TGTGCCAGCAGTGTCTCATACAGGGGTAGCAATCAGCCCCAGCATTTT.

In its sample, this clonotype was seen a few times. The rearrangement joins TRBV20-1 to TRBJ2-1; 13 bases are shared with TRBD2. This CDR3 has 15 residues. V was clipped by 4 bases and J by 7 bases; unmatched bases: 7. CDR1 DFQATT and CDR2 SNEGSKA come from the germline V gene (reference sequence). The CDR3 loop reads CSANPTSGRLNEQFF. DNA of the CDR3: TGCAGTGCTAATCCGACTAGCGGGAGGTTGAATGAGCAGTTCTTC.

J is TRBJ2-3 and V is TRBV9, with 8 bases identical to TRBD2. Losses at the gene ends were 0 bases for V and 1 base for J; bases not matched to a gene: 4. Per the germline V gene, CDR1 is SGDLS and CDR2 is YYNGEE. CDR3 length: 16 amino acids. The CDR3 spells CASSVGDSGGTDTQYF. Here the CDR3 DNA reads TGTGCCAGCAGCGTAGGTGATAGCGGGGGCACAGATACGCAGTATTTT.

The gene calls are TRBV5-1 and TRBJ2-3; 12 nucleotides agree with TRBD2. Germline trimming cut 7 bases from V and 4 bases from J; bases unmatched to any gene: 7. The V gene's germline CDR1 is SGHRS and CDR2 YFSETQ. This CDR3 region has 15 residues. CDR3 bases: TGCGCCAGCGAATCTAGCGGGGGGGCATCAGATACGCAGTATTTT. Amino acids: CASESSGGASDTQYF. Variable domain in full (rest from reference TRBV5-1 and TRBJ2-3): KAGVTQTPRYLIKTRGQQVTLSCSPISGHRSVSWYQQTPGQGLQFLFEYFSETQRNKGNFPGRFSGRQFSNSRSEMNVSTLELGDSALYLCASESSGGASDTQYFGPGTRLTVL.

The rearrangement links TRBV7-6 to TRBJ2-2, with D perhaps matching TRBD2 (5 bases). The CDR3 runs to 16 residues. Trimming left V 5 bases short and J 3 bases short, with 16 bases between. Germline loops: CDR1 SGHVS, CDR2 FNYEAQ. This CDR3 reads CASSALSGVDTGELFF. The CDR3 coding sequence is TGTGCCAGCAGCGCCCTCTCCGGGGTGGACACCGGGGAGCTGTTTTTT.

In its sample, this clonotype was seen many times. The chain employs TRBV12-3 or TRBV12-4 and TRBJ2-1, with no clear D. The CDR3 covers 16 residues. V was cut by 6 bases and J by 2 bases, with 17 bases left in between. In DNA, the CDR3 is TGTGCCAGCAGCTTCCCATCTAGTTCCACCTACAATGAGCAGTTCTTC. Its translation is CASSFPSSSTYNEQFF.

This clonotype came up many times. This chain links TRBV9 with TRBJ2-2; TRBD2 might be the D (5 bases). This CDR3 is built from 14 residues. Trimming cost V 2 bases and J 1 base, with 6 bases left between them. Germline lookup yields CDR1 SGDLS and CDR2 YYNGEE. DNA of the CDR3: TGTGCCAGCAGCGTCGGACTGAACACCGGGGAGCTGTTTTTT. Translation: CASSVGLNTGELFF.

This clonotype was recorded a few times. The rearrangement uses TRBV19 and TRBJ2-7, with 10 bases identical to TRBD1. The germline V gene has CDR1 LNHDA and CDR2 SQIVND (reference sequence). The CDR3 totals 15 residues. V shed 6 bases and J 3 bases; nucleotides not matched to a gene: 8. CDR3 protein: CASRHRDRGYYEQYF. CDR3 coding DNA: TGTGCCAGTAGGCACCGGGACAGGGGATACTACGAGCAGTACTTC.

This clonotype appeared a few times. CDR3 in DNA: TGTGCCAGCAGCTTTATAGCGGGCCCGGGTGATACGCAGTATTTT. It translates to CASSFIAGPGDTQYF. The chain is built from TRBV7-2 and TRBJ2-3; 7 bases are shared with TRBD2. CDR1 and CDR2 (germline): SGHTA, FQGNSA. Losses at the gene ends were 3 bases for V and 6 bases for J; bases not matched to a gene: 9. The CDR3 extends over 15 amino acids.

As to this clonotype: Being one base from a much bigger clone, this may be a read error. The chain joins TRBV7-6 to TRBJ2-3; D is unclear. Per germline, CDR1 SGHVS and CDR2 FNYEAQ. This CDR3 contains 16 residues. The CDR3 coding sequence is TGTGCCAGCAGCTTAGTAGGCGGTATTATTACAGATACGCGGTATTTT. Protein sequence: CASSLVGGIITDTRYF.

The chain uses TRBV11-3 and TRBJ2-7; 11 positions agree with TRBD2. V shed 5 bases, J shed 5 bases, and the junction held 11 bases outside the gene matches. The CDR3 is 16 amino acids. From germline, CDR1 is SGHNT and CDR2 YENEEA. CDR3 loop: CASSLGLAGTFDEQYF. In nucleotides, the CDR3 is TGTGCCAGCAGCCTAGGACTAGCGGGCACCTTCGACGAGCAGTACTTC.

Only a few counts were recorded for this clonotype. J is TRBJ1-6 and V is TRBV6-5; TRBD1 matches 8 bases. The V gene's germline CDR1 is MNHEY and CDR2 SVGAGI. The CDR3 runs 16 residues. The V gene end was trimmed by 2 bases and the J gene end by 13 bases; junction bases not matched to a gene: 13. CDR3 amino acids: CASSYRPGQAPSPLHF. Written as DNA, the CDR3 is TGTGCCAGCAGTTACCGGCCGGGACAGGCCCCATCCCCCCTCCACTTT.

The chain is built from TRBV2 and TRBJ2-7; no firm D call. Per germline, CDR1 SNHLY and CDR2 FYNNEI. The CDR3 runs 14 residues. V was cut by 5 bases and J by 3 bases, with 14 bases left in between. The CDR3 DNA reads as TGTGCCAGCAGTAAGACGGCTCGGAGCTACGAGCAGTACTTC. It yields the protein CASSKTARSYEQYF.

This chain joins TRBV25-1 and TRBJ2-7, with a weak D call TRBD1 (6 bases). V lost 8 bases and J lost 6, with 8 bases in between. Per germline, CDR1 MGHDK and CDR2 SYGVNS. The CDR3 runs 10 residues. The CDR3 nucleotides are TGTGCCAGCGAGGACAGCGAGCAGTACTTC. It encodes CASEDSEQYF.

This clonotype appeared a few times. The CDR3 nucleotides read TGTGCCACCAGCAGAGTTCCTAGCGGACAAGAGACCCAGTACTTC. This translates into CATSRVPSGQETQYF. This chain connects TRBV15 to TRBJ2-5, with 7 bases lining up with TRBD2. The CDR3 is 15 amino acids. Trimming took 1 base from V and 2 from J; bases not matched to a gene: 4. The germline gives CDR1 LNHNV, CDR2 YYDKDF (reference sequence).